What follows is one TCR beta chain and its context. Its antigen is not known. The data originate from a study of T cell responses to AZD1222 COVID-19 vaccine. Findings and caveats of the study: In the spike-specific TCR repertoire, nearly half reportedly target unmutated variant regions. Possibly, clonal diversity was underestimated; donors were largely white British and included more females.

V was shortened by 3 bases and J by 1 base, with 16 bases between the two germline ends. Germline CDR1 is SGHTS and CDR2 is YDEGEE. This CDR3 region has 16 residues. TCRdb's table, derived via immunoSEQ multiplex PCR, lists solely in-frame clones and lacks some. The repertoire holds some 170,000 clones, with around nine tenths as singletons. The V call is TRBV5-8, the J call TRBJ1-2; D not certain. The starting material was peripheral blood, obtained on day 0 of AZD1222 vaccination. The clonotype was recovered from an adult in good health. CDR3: CASSYREGRGNYGYTF. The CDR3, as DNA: TGTGCCAGCAGCTACCGTGAAGGGCGAGGTAACTATGGCTACACCTTC.